The sequence of this TCR beta chain was determined in a study of blood T cell repertoires in COVID-19. For the study at large: Specimens from acute and convalescent COVID-19 originated in the United States, Italy and Spain. PBMCs, B-cell-depleted T cells, or T cells were the source of the cDNA or gDNA that made up the material.

Authors' processing steps: Amplification of reference gene primers provided the estimated nucleated cell counts. TCRdb's copy holds only in-frame clones and misses some; the assay was immunoSEQ multiplex PCR. The V and J calls and the clone size are those of that table, but D and trimming were determined from the DNA. The sample includes 200,000 to 250,000 clones, 75% to 85% of them seen just once. CDR1 is SGHRS and CDR2 is YFSETQ in the germline V gene. The length of the CDR3 is 15 residues. V lost 2 bases and J lost 4, with 13 bases in between. Patients at the Seattle site were enrolled during active infection and followed longitudinally.

The V and J genes are TRBV5-1 and TRBJ2-1; the D gene is possibly TRBD2 (6 bases). The TCR comes from a woman aged 30 to 39 with COVID-19, enrolled during active disease. The sample comprised peripheral blood. The CDR3 reads CASSFTQGGYNEQFF. The CDR3, as DNA: TGCGCCAGCAGCTTTACCCAAGGAGGGTACAATGAGCAGTTCTTC.